The 12 T cell receptor beta chains below come from one sample, sequenced in a study of PD-L1 blockade in urothelial cancer. Time point in this sample: peripheral blood 6 weeks after treatment start. Method: immunoSEQ multiplex PCR; TCRdb's copy keeps in-frame clones and lacks some. The table includes around 40,000 clones, roughly 78% detected once. This specimen was PBMCs, taken around atezolizumab (anti-PD-L1) treatment. The receptors were sampled from a man aged 55 to 69 with urothelial cancer.

The CDR3 nucleotides are TGCGCCAGCAGCTTGGACAGAGTAAACACTGAAGCTTTCTTT. Translation gives CASSLDRVNTEAFF. The rearrangement links TRBV5-1 to TRBJ1-1; D is ambiguous. CDR1 SGHRS and CDR2 YFSETQ come from the germline V gene. CDR3 length: 14 amino acids. The V and J ends lost 0 bases and 2 bases respectively, with 8 bases between them.

The chain has TRBV7-8 and TRBJ1-1; the D gene is possibly TRBD1 (6 bases). The CDR3 is 14 amino acids. CDR1 SGHVS and CDR2 FQNEAQ come from the germline V gene. V was cut by 3 bases and J by 1 base, with 9 bases left in between. The CDR3 loop is CASSLGHANTEAFF. The CDR3 nucleotides are TGTGCCAGCAGCTTGGGACACGCGAACACTGAAGCTTTCTTT.

The rearrangement links TRBV5-1 to TRBJ1-2; 8 bases fit TRBD1. V lost 0 bases, J lost 8 bases, and 9 bases stayed unmatched. CDR3 length: 15 residues. The germline CDR1 and CDR2 sequences are SGHRS and YFSETQ. Here the CDR3 reads CASSLEGQGTNGYTF. DNA of the CDR3: TGCGCCAGCAGCTTGGAAGGACAGGGAACGAACGGCTACACCTTC.

This clone occurred once. This chain joins TRBV10-2 and TRBJ1-1; D gene unclear. Per the germline V gene, CDR1 is WSHSY and CDR2 is SAAADI. The CDR3 runs 11 residues. Trimming took 7 bases from V and 11 from J, leaving 14 bases between them. For the CDR3, the DNA is TGCGCCAGCACAGTTGCAGAGAGGGCTTTCTTT. The encoded protein is CASTVAERAFF.

The chain employs TRBV6-1 and TRBJ2-7, with 8 bases that match TRBD1. V dropped 10 bases and J dropped 5; count of bases not matched to a gene: 4. Germline CDR1 is MNHNS and CDR2 is SASEGT. The CDR3 is 11 amino acids. The CDR3 DNA reads TGTGCCACAGGGGGCTCGAACGAGCAGTACTTC. Residues: CATGGSNEQYF.

The chain uses TRBV7-9 and TRBJ1-5; 8 nucleotides match TRBD1. The CDR3 has 14 residues. Trimming removed 2 bases from V and 9 bases from J; junction bases left unmatched: 6. The germline CDR1 and CDR2 sequences are SEHNR and FQNEAQ (reference sequence). The DNA of the CDR3 is TGTGCCAGCAGCTTATTACAGGGGGGTCGGCCCCAGCATTTT. Translation gives CASSLLQGGRPQHF. The variable domain in full, with the rest retrieved from reference TRBV7-9 and TRBJ1-5, is DTGVSQNPRHKITKRGQNVTFRCDPISEHNRLYWYRQTLGQGPEFLTYFQNEAQLEKSRLLSDRFSAERPKGSFSTLEIQRTEQGDSAMYLCASSLLQGGRPQHFGDGTRLSIL.

The J gene is TRBJ1-6, the V gene TRBV18; 8 bases map to TRBD1. Germline V CDR1 and CDR2: KGHSH, LQKENI. The CDR3 is made up of 15 amino acids. The V segment lost 2 bases and the J segment 6 bases; nucleotides outside the gene matches: 3. The CDR3 reads CASSPGRGLNSPLHF. DNA for the CDR3: TGTGCCAGCTCACCAGGCAGGGGGCTTAATTCACCCCTCCACTTT. The full variable domain, in which reference TRBV18 and TRBJ1-6 provide the parts outside the CDR3, is NAGVMQNPRHLVRRRGQEARLRCSPMKGHSHVYWYRQLPEEGLKFMVYLQKENIIDESGMPKERFSAEFPKEGPSILRIQQVVRGDSAAYFCASSPGRGLNSPLHFGNGTRLTVT.

The rearrangement links TRBV28 to TRBJ2-3; D not resolved. V lost 5 bases to trimming and J lost 2 bases, with 11 bases between them. The CDR3 is 14 residues long. Germline V CDR1 and CDR2: MDHEN, SYDVKM. CDR3 DNA sequence: TGTGCCAGCAGTCCCCCTGGCCCCACAGATACGCAGTATTTT. Encoded protein: CASSPPGPTDTQYF.

This chain connects TRBV28 to TRBJ1-1; D unclear. V dropped 5 bases and J dropped 1 base, with 11 bases sitting between them. This CDR3 has 14 residues. Per germline, CDR1 MDHEN and CDR2 SYDVKM. The CDR3 is CASSISPGNTEAFF. Written as DNA, the CDR3 is TGTGCCAGCAGTATCAGCCCAGGGAACACTGAAGCTTTCTTT.

This chain links TRBV5-1 with TRBJ2-7, with TRBD1 identical over 7 bases. Germline lookup yields CDR1 SGHRS and CDR2 YFSETQ. V trimming: 4 bases; J trimming: 7 bases; junction bases outside the gene matches: 11. The CDR3 sequence is 14 residues long. CDR3 DNA sequence: TGCGCCAGCAGCGCCGGACAGGACCTTCTGGAGCAGTACTTC. It encodes CASSAGQDLLEQYF.

This clone was counted once. This chain uses TRBV6-6 with TRBJ1-1, with D possibly matching TRBD1 (6 bases). The V end was cut by 6 bases, the J end by 1 base, with 9 bases between. CDR1 MNHNY and CDR2 SVGAGI come from the germline V gene (reference sequence). The CDR3 loop spans 13 amino acids. The CDR3 spells CASSQGKNTEAFF. For the CDR3, the DNA is TGTGCCAGCAGCCAGGGGAAGAACACTGAAGCTTTCTTT.

V usage is TRBV10-3 and J usage is TRBJ2-3; 8 nucleotides agree with TRBD2. Germline V gene lookup returns CDR1 ENHRY and CDR2 SYGVKD. The length of the CDR3 is 17 residues. V dropped 1 base and J dropped 4; count of bases not matched to a gene: 10. In DNA form, the CDR3 reads TGTGCCATCAGTGAGTGGGGTAGCGGGGACACGCCAGATACGCAGTATTTT. Encoded protein: CAISEWGSGDTPDTQYF.